This TCR beta chain was sequenced for a study of blood T cell repertoires in COVID-19. Overall study: Samples representing acute and convalescent COVID-19 were sourced from the United States, Italy and Spain.

The repertoire was sequenced with immunoSEQ multiplex PCR; TCRdb's copy has only in-frame clones and lacks some. The sample carries over 150,000 clones, 70% to 90% recorded once. The CDR3 length is 11 residues. Between the trimmed V and J ends, which lost 0 bases and 7 bases, there was a span of 3 bases. Germline values: CDR1 MGHRA, CDR2 YSYEKL. The rearrangement uses TRBV4-1 and TRBJ1-2; D not certain. The receptor's source is a man aged 35-49 years with active or convalescent COVID-19. Sequencing input: peripheral blood. The CDR3 nucleotides are TGCGCCAGCAGCCAAGATATTGGCTACACCTTC. This translates into CASSQDIGYTF.